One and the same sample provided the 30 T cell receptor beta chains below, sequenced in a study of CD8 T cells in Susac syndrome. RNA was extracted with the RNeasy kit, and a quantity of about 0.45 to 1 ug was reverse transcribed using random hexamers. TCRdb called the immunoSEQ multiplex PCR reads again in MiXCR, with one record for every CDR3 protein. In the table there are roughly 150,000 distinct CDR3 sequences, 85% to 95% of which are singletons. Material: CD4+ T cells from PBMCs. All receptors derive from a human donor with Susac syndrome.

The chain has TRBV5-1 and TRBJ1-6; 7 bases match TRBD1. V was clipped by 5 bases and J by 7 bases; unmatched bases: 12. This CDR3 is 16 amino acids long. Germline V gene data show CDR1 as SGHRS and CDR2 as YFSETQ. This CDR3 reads CASSRESGTANSPLHF. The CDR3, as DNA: TGCGCCAGCAGTCGGGAGTCCGGGACAGCAAATTCACCCCTCCACTTT.

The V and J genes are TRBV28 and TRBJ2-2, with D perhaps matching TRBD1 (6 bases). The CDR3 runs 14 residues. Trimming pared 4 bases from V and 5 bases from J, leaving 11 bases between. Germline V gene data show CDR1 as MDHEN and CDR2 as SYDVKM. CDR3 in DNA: TGTGCCAGCAGTTCCTACAGGGAAACCGGGGAGCTGTTTTTT. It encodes CASSSYRETGELFF.

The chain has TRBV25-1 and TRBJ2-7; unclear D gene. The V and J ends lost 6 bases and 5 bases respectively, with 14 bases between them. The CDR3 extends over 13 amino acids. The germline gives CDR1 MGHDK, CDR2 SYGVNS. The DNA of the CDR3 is TGTGCCAGCAGCCCGATGGGCCAGCACGAGCAGTACTTC. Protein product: CASSPMGQHEQYF.

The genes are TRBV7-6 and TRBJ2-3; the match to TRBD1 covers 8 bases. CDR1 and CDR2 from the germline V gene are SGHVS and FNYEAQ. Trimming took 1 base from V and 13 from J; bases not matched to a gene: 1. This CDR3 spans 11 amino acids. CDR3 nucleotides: TGTGCCAGCAGCTTAGGGGACAGGAAGTATTTT. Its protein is CASSLGDRKYF.

CDR3 coding DNA: TGTGCCAGCAGCCAAGGGCAGGATCGAAGAAACACCATATATTTT. Protein: CASSQGQDRRNTIYF. This chain links TRBV3-1 with TRBJ1-3; the D is unclear. The CDR3 length is 15 residues. Deletions cut 1 base from V and 5 bases from J, with 12 bases between. Germline V gives CDR1 LGHDT, CDR2 YNNKEL (reference sequence).

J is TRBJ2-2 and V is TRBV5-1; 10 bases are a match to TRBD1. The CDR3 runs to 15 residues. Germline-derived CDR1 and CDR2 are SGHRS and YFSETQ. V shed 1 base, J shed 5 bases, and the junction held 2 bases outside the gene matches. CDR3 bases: TGCGCCAGCAGCTTGAGGACAGGGGGGACCGGGGAGCTGTTTTTT. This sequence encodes CASSLRTGGTGELFF.

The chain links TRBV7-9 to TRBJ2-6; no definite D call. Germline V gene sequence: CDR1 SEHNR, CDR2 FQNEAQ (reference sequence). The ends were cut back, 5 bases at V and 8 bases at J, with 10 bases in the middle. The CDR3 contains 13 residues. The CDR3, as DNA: TGTGCCAGCAGCCCATCTTGGACCAACGTCCTGACTTTC. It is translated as CASSPSWTNVLTF.

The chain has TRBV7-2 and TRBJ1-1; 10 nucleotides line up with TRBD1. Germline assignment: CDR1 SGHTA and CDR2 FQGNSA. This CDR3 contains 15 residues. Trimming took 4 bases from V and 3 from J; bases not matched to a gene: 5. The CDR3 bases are TGTGCCAGCAGCTCCACCGGACAGGGGGACACTGAAGCTTTCTTT. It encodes CASSSTGQGDTEAFF.

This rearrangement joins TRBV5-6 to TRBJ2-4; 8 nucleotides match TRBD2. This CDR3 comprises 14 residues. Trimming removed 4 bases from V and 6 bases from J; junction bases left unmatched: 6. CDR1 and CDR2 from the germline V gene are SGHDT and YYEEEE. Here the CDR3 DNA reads TGTGCCAGCAGCCAAATAGCGGGGTTAAACATTCAGTACTTC. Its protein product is CASSQIAGLNIQYF.

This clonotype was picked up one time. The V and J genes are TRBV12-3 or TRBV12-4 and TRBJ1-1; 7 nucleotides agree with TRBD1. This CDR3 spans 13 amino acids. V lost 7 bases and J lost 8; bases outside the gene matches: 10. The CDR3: CASTLTGQEEAFF. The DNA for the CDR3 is TGTGCCAGCACCTTGACCGGACAGGAGGAAGCTTTCTTT.

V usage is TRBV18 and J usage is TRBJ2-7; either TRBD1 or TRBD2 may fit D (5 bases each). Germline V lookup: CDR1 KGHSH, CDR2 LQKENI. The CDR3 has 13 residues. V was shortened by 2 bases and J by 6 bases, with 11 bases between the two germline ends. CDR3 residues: CASSPGAGGEQYF. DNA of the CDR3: TGTGCCAGCTCACCAGGGGCTGGGGGCGAGCAGTACTTC.

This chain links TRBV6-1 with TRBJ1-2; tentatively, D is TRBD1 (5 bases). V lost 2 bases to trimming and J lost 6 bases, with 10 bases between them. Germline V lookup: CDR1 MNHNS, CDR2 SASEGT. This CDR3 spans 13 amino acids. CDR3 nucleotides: TGTGCCAGCAGTGAACAGGGCGTCGATGGCTACACCTTC. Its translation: CASSEQGVDGYTF.

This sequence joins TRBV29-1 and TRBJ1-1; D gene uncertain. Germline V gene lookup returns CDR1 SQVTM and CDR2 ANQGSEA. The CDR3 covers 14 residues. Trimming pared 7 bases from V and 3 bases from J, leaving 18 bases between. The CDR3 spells CSARRFGRDTEAFF. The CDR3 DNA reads TGCAGCGCCAGGAGGTTCGGAAGGGACACTGAAGCTTTCTTT.

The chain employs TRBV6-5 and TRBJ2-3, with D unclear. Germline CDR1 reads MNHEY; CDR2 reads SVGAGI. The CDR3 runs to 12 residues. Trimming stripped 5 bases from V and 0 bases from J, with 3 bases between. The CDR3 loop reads CASSKSTDTQYF. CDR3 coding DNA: TGTGCCAGCAGTAAGAGCACAGATACGCAGTATTTT.

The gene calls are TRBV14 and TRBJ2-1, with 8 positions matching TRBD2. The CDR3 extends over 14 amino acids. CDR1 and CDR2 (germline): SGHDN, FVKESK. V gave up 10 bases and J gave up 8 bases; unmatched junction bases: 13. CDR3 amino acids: CATSRGERVYEQFF. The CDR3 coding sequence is TGTGCCACCTCGCGGGGGGAGCGCGTCTATGAGCAGTTCTTC.

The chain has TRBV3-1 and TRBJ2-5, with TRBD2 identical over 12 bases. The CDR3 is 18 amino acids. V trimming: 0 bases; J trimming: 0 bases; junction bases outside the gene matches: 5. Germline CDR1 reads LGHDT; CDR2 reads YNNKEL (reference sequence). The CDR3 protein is CASSQDPWTSGDQETQYF. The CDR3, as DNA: TGTGCCAGCAGCCAAGATCCGTGGACTAGCGGGGACCAAGAGACCCAGTACTTC.

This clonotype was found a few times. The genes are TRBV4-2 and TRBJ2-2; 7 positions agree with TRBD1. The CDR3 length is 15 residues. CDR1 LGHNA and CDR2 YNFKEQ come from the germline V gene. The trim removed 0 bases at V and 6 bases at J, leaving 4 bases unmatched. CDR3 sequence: CASSQDEQGPGELFF. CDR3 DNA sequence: TGTGCCAGCAGCCAAGATGAACAGGGGCCCGGGGAGCTGTTTTTT.

CDR3 nucleotides: TGTGCCAGCAGCCCAGCCCTTGTGAACACTGAAGCTTTCTTT. It translates to CASSPALVNTEAFF. The J gene is TRBJ1-1, the V gene TRBV7-9; D is uncertain. Trimming pared 5 bases from V and 0 bases from J, leaving 10 bases between. Looked up from germline, CDR1 is SEHNR and CDR2 is FQNEAQ (reference sequence). This CDR3 comprises 14 residues.

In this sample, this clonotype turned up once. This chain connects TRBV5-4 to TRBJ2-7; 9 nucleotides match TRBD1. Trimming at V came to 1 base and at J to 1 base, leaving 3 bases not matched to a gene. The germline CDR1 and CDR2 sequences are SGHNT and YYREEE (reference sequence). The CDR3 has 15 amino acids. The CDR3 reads CASSLPGQGSYEQYF. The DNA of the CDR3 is TGTGCCAGCAGCTTGCCGGGACAGGGTTCCTACGAGCAGTACTTC.

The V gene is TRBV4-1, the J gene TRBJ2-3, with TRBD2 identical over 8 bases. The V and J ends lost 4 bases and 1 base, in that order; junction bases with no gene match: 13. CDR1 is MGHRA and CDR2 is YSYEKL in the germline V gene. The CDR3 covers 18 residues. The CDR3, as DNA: TGCGCCAGCAGCCGCCCGGGAGAGCGGGGGTTCCGCACAGATACGCAGTATTTT. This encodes CASSRPGERGFRTDTQYF.

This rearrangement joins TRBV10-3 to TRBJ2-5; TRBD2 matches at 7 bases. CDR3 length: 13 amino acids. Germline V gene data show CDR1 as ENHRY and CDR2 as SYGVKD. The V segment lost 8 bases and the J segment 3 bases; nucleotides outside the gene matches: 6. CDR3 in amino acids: CAIRAGLEETQYF. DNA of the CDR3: TGTGCCATCCGAGCGGGGCTCGAAGAGACCCAGTACTTC.

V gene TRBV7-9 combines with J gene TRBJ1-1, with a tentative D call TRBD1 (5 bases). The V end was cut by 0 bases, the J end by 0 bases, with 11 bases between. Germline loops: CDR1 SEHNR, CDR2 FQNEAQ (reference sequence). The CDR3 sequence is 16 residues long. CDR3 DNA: TGTGCCAGCAGCTTAGCCCTACAGGCGGTGAACACTGAAGCTTTCTTT. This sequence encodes CASSLALQAVNTEAFF.

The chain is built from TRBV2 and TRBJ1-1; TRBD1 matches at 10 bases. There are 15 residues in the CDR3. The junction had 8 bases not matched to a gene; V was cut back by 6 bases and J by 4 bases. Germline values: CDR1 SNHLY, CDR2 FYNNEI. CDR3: CASRRSGTGATEAFF. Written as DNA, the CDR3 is TGTGCCAGCAGGAGATCCGGGACAGGGGCCACTGAAGCTTTCTTT.

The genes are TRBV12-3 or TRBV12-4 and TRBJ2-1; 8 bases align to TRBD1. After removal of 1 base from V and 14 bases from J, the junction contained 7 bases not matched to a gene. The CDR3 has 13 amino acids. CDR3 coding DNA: TGTGCCAGCAGTTTAGGCTCAGGGGGCCGGAAGTTCTTC. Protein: CASSLGSGGRKFF.

Here the CDR3 reads CASSSTSGLNTGELFF. For the CDR3, the DNA is TGTGCCAGCAGCTCGACTAGCGGGCTGAACACCGGGGAGCTGTTTTTT. The rearrangement links TRBV7-3 to TRBJ2-2; 10 bases line up with TRBD2. J was trimmed by 1 base and V by 4 bases; bases with no gene match: 3. This CDR3 contains 16 residues. CDR1 and CDR2 (germline): SGHTA, FQGTGA.

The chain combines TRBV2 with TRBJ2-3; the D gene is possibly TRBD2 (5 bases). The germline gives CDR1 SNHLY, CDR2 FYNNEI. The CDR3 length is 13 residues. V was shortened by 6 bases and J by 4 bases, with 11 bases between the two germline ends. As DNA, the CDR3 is TGTGCCAGCAGCACCACTAGACCAGATACGCAGTATTTT. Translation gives CASSTTRPDTQYF.

CDR3 DNA: TGTGCCAGCAGTTACTCCCACTACAGAAACACAGATACGCAGTATTTT. It codes for CASSYSHYRNTDTQYF. The chain joins TRBV6-5 to TRBJ2-3, with D hard to call. V was cut by 0 bases and J by 2 bases, with 12 bases left in between. CDR1 and CDR2 from the germline V gene are MNHEY and SVGAGI. This CDR3 contains 16 residues.

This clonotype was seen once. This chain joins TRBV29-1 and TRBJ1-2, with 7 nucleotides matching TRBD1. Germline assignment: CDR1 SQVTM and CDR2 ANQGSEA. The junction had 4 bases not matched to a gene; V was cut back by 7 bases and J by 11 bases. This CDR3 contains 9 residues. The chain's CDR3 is CSGDRDYTF. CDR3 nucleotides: TGCAGCGGCGACAGGGATTACACCTTC.

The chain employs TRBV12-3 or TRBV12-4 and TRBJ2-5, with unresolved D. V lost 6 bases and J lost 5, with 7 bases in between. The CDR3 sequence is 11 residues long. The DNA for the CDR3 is TGTGCCAGCAGCCGGGTCGAGACCCAGTACTTC. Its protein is CASSRVETQYF.

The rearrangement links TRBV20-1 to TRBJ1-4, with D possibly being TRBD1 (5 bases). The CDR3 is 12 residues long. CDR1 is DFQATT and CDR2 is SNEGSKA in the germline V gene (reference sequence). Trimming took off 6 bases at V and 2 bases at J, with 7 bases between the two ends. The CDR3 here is CSAWGTNEKLFF. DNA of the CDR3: TGCAGTGCGTGGGGGACTAATGAAAAACTGTTTTTT.